This paragraph reports one TCR beta chain. Antigen specificity is unknown. This sample was included in a study of cytomegalovirus exposure and HLA in healthy donors. Overall study results and limits: The study had only CMV serostatus as immune exposure information. Across HLA loci, a later analysis found differing TCR association rates, with DRB1 most and HLA-C fewest.

PCR amplification relied on 60 Vbeta primers (plus 13 Jbeta primers). Only in-frame clones appear in the TCRdb table, and some are missing; sequencing was by immunoSEQ multiplex PCR. The top ten hold around 6.3% of the sample, which has around 150,000 clones, about four fifths seen once. Trimming at V came to 1 base and at J to 4 bases, leaving 3 bases not matched to a gene. This CDR3 comprises 15 residues. The germline V gene has CDR1 SQVTM and CDR2 ANQGSEA. V gene TRBV29-1 combines with J gene TRBJ2-1; 11 bases line up with TRBD2. This sequence was found in a man between 45 and 60 years old in good health and CMV-seropositive. The specimen sequenced was PBMCs. This CDR3 reads CSVEGIAGGYNEQFF. In DNA, the CDR3 is TGCAGCGTTGAAGGAATAGCGGGAGGGTACAATGAGCAGTTCTTC.